The 7 T cell receptor beta chains given below trace back to one sample, sequenced in a study of blood T cells in healthy people across ages. A second PCR, run for roughly 7 to 11 cycles, used a sample-barcoded 5' primer plus a J-beta primer mix. One entry per CDR3 protein, called by TCRdb with MiXCR from the 5' RACE reads. In the table there are 750,000 or so distinct CDR3 sequences, 20% to 30% of which are singletons. These data were also reused for a study on T cells of mothers and their children.

Sequences were obtained from blood. The receptors come from a boy aged 5-17 years in good health.

In its sample, this clonotype was seen a few times. This rearrangement joins TRBV29-1 to TRBJ2-7, with 7 bases fitting TRBD2. Germline V gene data show CDR1 as SQVTM and CDR2 as ANQGSEA. The V segment lost 6 bases and the J segment 6 bases; nucleotides outside the gene matches: 11. The CDR3 covers 13 residues. CDR3 protein: CSVMPSGVGEQYF. The CDR3 DNA reads TGCAGCGTAATGCCCAGCGGGGTTGGCGAGCAGTACTTC.

This clonotype has only a few counts. The chain is built from TRBV7-9 and TRBJ2-5; D may be TRBD1 (5 bases). V lost 5 bases and J 0 bases, leaving 13 bases between the germline ends. Germline CDR1 reads SEHNR; CDR2 reads FQNEAQ (reference sequence). The CDR3 length is 15 residues. The CDR3 nucleotides are TGTGCCAGCAGCGACACGGACACGTACCAAGAGACCCAGTACTTC. Translated, it gives CASSDTDTYQETQYF.

Ten or more counts support this clonotype. The chain combines TRBV4-3 with TRBJ2-3, with unresolved D. CDR1 LGHNA and CDR2 YSLEER come from the germline V gene. The CDR3 covers 15 residues. Trimming cost V 0 bases and J 1 base, with 8 bases left between them. The CDR3 is CASSQDPTGTDTQYF. The DNA of the CDR3 is TGCGCCAGCAGCCAAGATCCCACGGGCACAGATACGCAGTATTTT.

The CDR3: CASSYSPGLWEQYF. Written as DNA, the CDR3 is TGTGCCAGCAGCTACAGCCCGGGACTCTGGGAGCAGTACTTC. The V and J genes are TRBV7-2 and TRBJ2-7, with a weak D call TRBD2 (6 bases). CDR1 is SGHTA and CDR2 is FQGNSA in the germline V gene. The CDR3 totals 14 residues. V was pared by 4 bases and J by 7 bases, with 17 bases between. The complete variable domain, with remaining parts taken from reference TRBV7-2 and TRBJ2-7, reads GAGVSQSPSNKVTEKGKDVELRCDPISGHTALYWYRQSLGQGLEFLIYFQGNSAPDKSGLPSDRFSAERTGGSVSTLTIQRTQQEDSAVYLCASSYSPGLWEQYFGPGTRLTVT.

In its sample, this clonotype was seen a few times. The chain joins TRBV12-3 or TRBV12-4 to TRBJ2-5, with 9 bases that match TRBD2. Unmatched junction bases numbered 7, after V lost 3 bases and J lost 5 bases. The CDR3 runs to 15 residues. This CDR3 is CASSLSGGSWETQYF. As DNA, the CDR3 is TGTGCCAGCAGTTTGAGCGGGGGGTCCTGGGAGACCCAGTACTTC.

This clonotype has more than one count but fewer than ten. The chain recombines TRBV6-2 or TRBV6-3 with TRBJ2-7; D is uncertain. CDR1 and CDR2 (germline): MNHEY, SVGEGT. The CDR3 is 12 amino acids. V lost 10 bases and J lost 0, with 10 bases in between. In DNA, the CDR3 is TGTGCCACTGCTGCCGACTCCTACGAGCAGTACTTC. Encoded protein: CATAADSYEQYF.

This clonotype was seen more than once but under ten times. V and J are TRBV6-6 and TRBJ2-5, with 9 bases that match TRBD1. Trimming removed 5 bases from V and 3 bases from J; junction bases left unmatched: 4. Germline V gives CDR1 MNHNY, CDR2 SVGAGI (reference sequence). The CDR3 contains 14 residues. CDR3 coding DNA: TGTGCCAGCAGTAGGACAGGGGAGAAAGAGACCCAGTACTTC. Translated: CASSRTGEKETQYF.